This T cell receptor beta chain derives from a study of CD4 T cells in relation to SARS-CoV-2 and coronaviruses. Study-level information: ViraFEST: roughly ten-day antigen culture of PBMCs, then TCR beta CDR3 sequencing. Controls used an HIV-1 Nef peptide pool or no peptide.

TCRdb keeps only in-frame clones here, not all; method: immunoSEQ multiplex PCR. The data contain 25,000 to 35,000 clones, 76% of them singletons. Overall study results and limits: No donor gave both pre-pandemic and post-infection samples.

CD4+ T cells from unexposed donors were obtained before the COVID-19 pandemic (2011-2018). CD4+ T cells were isolated from the cells after roughly 11 days of culture. Unexposed-donor CD4+ T cells were probed with SARS-CoV-2 S/N and four cold-coronavirus spikes, cells permitting. With regard to this clone: The antigen is not known.

The CDR3 spans 19 residues. Per germline, CDR1 SGHAT and CDR2 FQNNGV. Between the trimmed V and J ends, which lost 0 bases and 0 bases, there was a span of 20 bases. The receptor's source is a human donor in good health. V gene TRBV11-2 combines with J gene TRBJ1-1, with D unclear. Material: CD4+ T cells from PBMCs, cultured in vitro. In DNA, the CDR3 is TGTGCCAGCAGCTTAGAAGGACGATACCAGACTAATATGAACACTGAAGCTTTCTTT. Amino acids: CASSLEGRYQTNMNTEAFF. The entire variable domain, with the rest obtained from reference TRBV11-2 and TRBJ1-1, is as follows: EAGVAQSPRYKIIEKRQSVAFWCNPISGHATLYWYQQILGQGPKLLIQFQNNGVVDDSQLPKDRFSAERLKGVDSTLKIQPAKLEDSAVYLCASSLEGRYQTNMNTEAFFGQGTRLTVV.